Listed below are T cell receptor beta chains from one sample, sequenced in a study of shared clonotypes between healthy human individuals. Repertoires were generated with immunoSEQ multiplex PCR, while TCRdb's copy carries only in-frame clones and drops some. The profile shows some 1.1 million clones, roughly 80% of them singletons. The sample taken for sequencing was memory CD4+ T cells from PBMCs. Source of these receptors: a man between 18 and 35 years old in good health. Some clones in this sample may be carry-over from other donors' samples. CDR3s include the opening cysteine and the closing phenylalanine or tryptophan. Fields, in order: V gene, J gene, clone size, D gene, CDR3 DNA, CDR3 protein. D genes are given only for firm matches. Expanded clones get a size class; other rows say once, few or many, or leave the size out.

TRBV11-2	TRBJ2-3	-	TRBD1	TGTGCCAGCAGCTTAGGGACAGGGTTCACAGATACGCAGTATTTT	CASSLGTGFTDTQYF
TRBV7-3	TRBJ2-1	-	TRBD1	TGTGCCAGCAGCGTACAAGGGACAGGGTTCAACAATGAGCAGTTCTTC	CASSVQGTGFNNEQFF
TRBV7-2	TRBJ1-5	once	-	TGTGCCAGCAGCTTAGCTGTGGGGTATCAGCCCCAGCATTTT	CASSLAVGYQPQHF
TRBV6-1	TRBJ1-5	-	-	TGTGCCAGCAGTGAAGGACAGTCGGGACAGCCCCAGCATTTT	CASSEGQSGQPQHF
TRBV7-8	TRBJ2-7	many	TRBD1	TGTGCCAGCAGCCGACGACAGGGTGGCCACGAGCAGTACTTC	CASSRRQGGHEQYF
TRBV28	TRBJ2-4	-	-	TGTGCCAGCAGTGAAGGAGGGGCAGCCAAAAACATTCAGTACTTC	CASSEGGAAKNIQYF
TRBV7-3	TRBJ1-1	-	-	TGTGCCAGCAGCCCAAGTGCCAGTGAGCCCCCCCGGCACACTGAAGCTTTCTTT	CASSPSASEPPRHTEAFF
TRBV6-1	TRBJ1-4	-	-	TGTGCCAGCAGCGGAATGGGGCTCGGTGAAAAACTGTTTTTT	CASSGMGLGEKLFF
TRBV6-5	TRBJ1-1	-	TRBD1	TGTGCCAGCAGTGGGCAGGGGGCGGTGAACACTGAAGCTTTCTTT	CASSGQGAVNTEAFF
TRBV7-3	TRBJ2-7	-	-	TGTGCCAGCAGCTTAATGGGCGGGTACGAGCAGTACTTC	CASSLMGGYEQYF
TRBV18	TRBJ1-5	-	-	TGTGCCAGCTCACCAGGGGTGGGCAATCAGCCCCAGCATTTT	CASSPGVGNQPQHF
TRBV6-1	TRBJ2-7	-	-	TGTGCCAGCAGTGATATCTCCCTAAAGGCCTACGAGCAGTACTTC	CASSDISLKAYEQYF
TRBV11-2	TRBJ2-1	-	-	TGTGCCAGCAGCTTAGCACTAGCCAATTACAATGAGCAGTTCTTC	CASSLALANYNEQFF
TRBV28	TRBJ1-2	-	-	TGTGCCAGCAGCCCCGAACTCTATGGCTACACCTTC	CASSPELYGYTF
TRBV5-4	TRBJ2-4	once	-	TGTGCCAGCAGCCCCCGTGATAGCGGCTCCCTAACCAAAAACATTCAGTACTTC	CASSPRDSGSLTKNIQYF
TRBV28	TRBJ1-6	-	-	TGTGCCAGCAGCTCCAGACAGCGCGACATCTCCCTCCACTTT	CASSSRQRDISLHF
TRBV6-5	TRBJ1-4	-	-	TGTGCCAGCAGTTCCCGTGTTGAAAAACTGTTTTTT	CASSSRVEKLFF
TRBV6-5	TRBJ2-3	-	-	TGTGCCAGCAGGGGGTCTTTGGCCAAGAGGGATACGCAGTATTTT	CASRGSLAKRDTQYF
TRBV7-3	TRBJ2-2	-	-	TGTGCCAGCAGCTTAGACCCCTCCCCCGGGGAGCTGTTTTTT	CASSLDPSPGELFF
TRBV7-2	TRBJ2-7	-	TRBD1	TGTGCCAGCAGCTACTCAGGGGGCGCAGGGCAGTACTTC	CASSYSGGAGQYF
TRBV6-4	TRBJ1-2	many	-	TGTGCCAGCAGTGACAGGGAAGGCTATGGCTACACCTTC	CASSDREGYGYTF